This TCR beta chain is from a study of post-analysis software for immune sequencing data. V lost 7 bases, J lost 11 bases, and 20 bases lay in between. Germline V gene sequence: CDR1 SQVTM, CDR2 ANQGSEA. The CDR3 is 12 amino acids. General study points: Controls showed lower frequencies than patients for five or six TRBV segments, and TRBV5-6, TRBV5-1 and TRBV20-1 were among these.

Turning to this clonotype: Its antigen is undetermined.

Unique-molecular-identifier-tagged TCR beta cDNA libraries were used. TCRdb re-called the PCR reads through MiXCR, storing one row per CDR3 protein. The sample shows 800,000 to 950,000 distinct CDR3 sequences, approximately 50% of them seen only once. V is TRBV29-1 and J is TRBJ2-5; D assignment may be TRBD1 or TRBD2 (5 bases each). This TCR was sampled from a girl aged 5 to 17 with multiple sclerosis. Sequencing was carried out using blood. The CDR3 region is CSAGTYGSEQYF. CDR3 bases: TGCAGCGCCGGGACGTACGGCTCGGAGCAGTACTTC.